Described below is a single T cell receptor beta chain sequence and its context. Its target is unknown. Unique molecular identifiers had been added to the TCR beta cDNA libraries. TCRdb used MiXCR to reprocess the PCR reads, holding one entry per CDR3 protein. The data show 160,000 or so distinct CDR3 sequences, about 36% seen once. This entry belongs to a study of post-analysis software for immune sequencing data. In the study overall: There were relapsing-remitting, secondary progressive and progressive-relapsing multiple sclerosis among the disease courses included. Findings of the study overall: Significantly decreased normalized Chao1 diversity was recorded for multiple sclerosis patients relative to controls. When the samples were clustered directly with F measure, those that had been prepared in the same batch showed strong co-clustering. Compared with controls, patients had more of about 5 TRBV segments, including TRBV5-6, TRBV5-1 and TRBV20-1.

Looked up from germline, CDR1 is MDHEN and CDR2 is SYDVKM. Trimming stripped 5 bases from V and 6 bases from J, with 17 bases between. CDR3 size: 14 residues. The chain couples TRBV28 to TRBJ2-7, with a weak D call TRBD1 (5 bases). The receptor was isolated from a girl aged 5 to 17 with multiple sclerosis. The sequenced sample was blood, obtained after autologous hematopoietic stem cell transplantation. CDR3 nucleotides: TGTGCCAGCAGTCAGGTTGGACATCGTCCCGAGCAGTACTTC. It yields the protein CASSQVGHRPEQYF.